The present entry profiles one T cell receptor (beta chain) with its context. No antigen is known for it. The data were taken from a study of graft-versus-host responses after intestinal transplantation. The method was immunoSEQ multiplex PCR; TCRdb's version includes in-frame clones alone and lacks a portion of them. The sample includes about 110,000 clones, roughly 92% seen only once; the top ten take 0.2% to 0.25%. This CDR3 is built from 13 residues. V shed 3 bases and J shed 7 bases, with 12 bases lying between them. Germline-derived CDR1 and CDR2 are KGHSH and LQKENI. The origin of this receptor is a human donor who was the organ donor for an intestinal transplant. This chain links TRBV18 with TRBJ1-1; D may be TRBD1 (5 bases). The material was unstimulated CD4+ T cells sorted from spleen or lymph node cells, obtained before transplant. In DNA form, the CDR3 reads TGTGCCAGCTCACCCTCAGGGCAAGATGAAGCTTTCTTT. Amino acids: CASSPSGQDEAFF.